This entry lists 15 T cell receptor beta chains sequenced from one sample in a study of T cells in Graves' hyperthyroidism and ophthalmopathy. Authors of the study amplified TCR beta CDR3 regions from RNA transcripts. A set of HTBI primers served as the primers for a first-round RT-PCR of the TCR CDR3. Using its own MiXCR run on the multiplex PCR reads, TCRdb lists one record per CDR3 protein. Among about 290,000 distinct CDR3 sequences listed, less than 15% were seen once. The material sequenced was blood. All receptors come from a woman in her twenties or thirties with Graves' hyperthyroidism that later progressed to Graves' ophthalmopathy.

With regard to this clonotype: A read error may account for a junction end that differs from germline. V usage is TRBV9 and J usage is TRBJ1-3, with TRBD1 identical over 7 bases. This CDR3 has 17 residues. The germline gives CDR1 SGDLS, CDR2 YYNGEE. CDR3: CASSGGGQPASGNTMYF. CDR3 DNA: TGTGCCAGCAGCGGTGGGGGACAGCCAGCATCTGGAAACACCATGTATTTT.

Many counts were recorded for this clonotype. The chain recombines TRBV30 with TRBJ1-3; no clear D gene. The germline gives CDR1 GTSNPN, CDR2 SVGIG (reference sequence). Trimming pared 0 bases from V and 0 bases from J, leaving 6 bases between. The CDR3 runs to 14 residues. The CDR3 loop is CAWSVWSSGNTIYF. The CDR3 DNA reads as TGTGCCTGGAGTGTCTGGAGCTCTGGAAACACCATATATTTT.

The table lists this clonotype with many counts. V usage is TRBV20-1 and J usage is TRBJ2-2; 7 nucleotides match TRBD2. The V segment lost 6 bases and the J segment 3 bases; nucleotides outside the gene matches: 7. The CDR3 has 14 amino acids. Germline values: CDR1 DFQATT, CDR2 SNEGSKA (reference sequence). CDR3 bases: TGCAGTGCCGCCCGGGGGGATTACACCGGGGAGCTGTTTTTT. It codes for CSAARGDYTGELFF.

This clonotype was detected ten times or more. The CDR3 DNA reads as TGTGCCAGTAGTATCGGGACAGATACGCAGTATTTT. This encodes CASSIGTDTQYF. The gene calls are TRBV19 and TRBJ2-3; D ambiguous. V gave up 3 bases and J gave up 3 bases, with 4 bases separating them. This CDR3 comprises 12 residues. Germline V gene sequence: CDR1 LNHDA, CDR2 SQIVND (reference sequence).

There are many counts of this clonotype. The chain combines TRBV3-1 with TRBJ2-7; 7 bases agree with TRBD1. CDR1 is LGHDT, CDR2 YNNKEL, per germline (reference sequence). The CDR3 length is 16 residues. The trim removed 0 bases at V and 7 bases at J, leaving 12 bases unmatched. As DNA, the CDR3 is TGTGCCAGCAGCCAAGATGGGTACAGGGGTGGTTGGGAGCAGTACTTC. Translated, it gives CASSQDGYRGGWEQYF.

There are a few counts of this clonotype. The V call is TRBV7-8, the J call TRBJ2-6, with a weak D call TRBD2 (7 bases). The CDR3 spans 17 residues. Trimming shortened V by 0 bases and J by 0 bases, and 9 bases separated the two germline ends. Germline loops: CDR1 SGHVS, CDR2 FQNEAQ. DNA of the CDR3: TGTGCCAGCAGCTTAGCAGGGGGGGCCTCTGGGGCCAACGTCCTGACTTTC. Protein product: CASSLAGGASGANVLTF. Based on the CDR3 plus reference TRBV7-8 and TRBJ2-6, the full variable domain is GAGVSQSPRYKVAKRGQDVALRCDPISGHVSLFWYQQALGQGPEFLTYFQNEAQLDKSGLPSDRFFAERPEGSVSTLKIQRTQQEDSAVYLCASSLAGGASGANVLTFGAGSRLTVL.

This clonotype was found many times. The chain couples TRBV30 to TRBJ1-5; D call uncertain. This CDR3 comprises 14 residues. With 2 bases removed from V and 3 bases from J, the gap between germline ends came to 11 bases. Germline CDR1 is GTSNPN and CDR2 is SVGIG (reference sequence). The chain's CDR3 is CAWSLEQINQPQHF. CDR3 bases: TGTGCCTGGAGTTTAGAACAGATCAATCAGCCCCAGCATTTT.

This clonotype was recorded many times. The V call is TRBV12-3 or TRBV12-4, the J call TRBJ2-7, with D possibly being TRBD1 (5 bases). V was trimmed by 3 bases and J by 1 base, leaving 13 bases between them. The CDR3 loop spans 15 amino acids. The CDR3 here is CASSLGLGTSYEQYF. CDR3 in DNA: TGTGCCAGCAGTTTGGGGCTTGGCACTTCCTACGAGCAGTACTTC.

This chain joins TRBV5-4 and TRBJ2-7, with unresolved D. CDR3 length: 13 amino acids. Germline V gives CDR1 SGHNT, CDR2 YYREEE (reference sequence). V was trimmed by 0 bases and J by 5 bases, leaving 9 bases between them. As DNA, the CDR3 is TGTGCCAGCAGCTTGGACAGTAGAGACGAGCAGTACTTC. This sequence encodes CASSLDSRDEQYF.

This clonotype has a count of ten or more. The junction shows a germline mismatch at one end, possibly a read error. This chain connects TRBV7-2 to TRBJ2-1, with D perhaps TRBD2 (5 bases). This CDR3 contains 13 residues. Looked up from germline, CDR1 is SGHTA and CDR2 is FQGNSA. CDR3 region: CASSLAYYNEQFF. CDR3 in DNA: TGTGCCAGCAGCCTAGCTTACTACAATGAGCAGTTCTTC.

Note on this clonotype: A single base separates this from a much larger clone, so it may be a read error. The CDR3 reads CASTFHANEQFF. The CDR3 DNA reads as TGTGCCAGCACCTTCCATGCCAATGAGCAGTTCTTC. The chain couples TRBV7-2 to TRBJ2-1; D remains unclear. V lost 7 bases to trimming and J lost 6 bases, with 10 bases between them. Germline CDR1 SGHTA, CDR2 FQGNSA. The CDR3 totals 12 residues.

This clonotype was seen at least ten times. The V gene is TRBV6-1, the J gene TRBJ2-5; the D gene is possibly TRBD2 (5 bases). The V and J ends lost 6 bases and 1 base respectively, with 27 bases between them. The germline gives CDR1 MNHNS, CDR2 SASEGT. This CDR3 has 19 residues. The CDR3 sequence is CASSNTVIGRERLQETQYF. CDR3 sequence (DNA): TGTGCCAGCAGCAACACGGTAATCGGACGGGAAAGACTCCAAGAGACCCAGTACTTC.

The gene calls are TRBV12-3 or TRBV12-4 and TRBJ1-2; D unclear. This CDR3 spans 13 amino acids. The V end lost 5 bases, the J end lost 0 bases, and 7 bases lay between the germline ends. The chain's CDR3 is CASSPQPNYGYTF. In DNA, the CDR3 is TGTGCCAGCAGTCCCCAGCCTAACTATGGCTACACCTTC.

This clonotype was seen at least ten times. This chain links TRBV12-3 or TRBV12-4 with TRBJ1-2; D gene uncertain. Trimming took 2 bases from V and 4 from J, leaving 8 bases between them. The CDR3 consists of 13 residues. The CDR3 DNA is TGTGCCAGCAGTTTAACAGAAGGCTATGGCTACACCTTC. It specifies CASSLTEGYGYTF.

The CDR3 protein is CASSLPGHRLEKLFF. Here the CDR3 DNA reads TGTGCCAGCAGCTTACCGGGACACAGACTTGAAAAACTGTTTTTT. The genes are TRBV7-8 and TRBJ1-4, with D possibly matching TRBD1 (6 bases). The CDR3 is 15 residues long. Trimming shortened V by 2 bases and J by 7 bases, and 14 bases separated the two germline ends. Germline CDR1 and CDR2: SGHVS and FQNEAQ.